Listed below are T cell receptor beta chains from one sample, sequenced in a study of spatial heterogeneity in lung cancer. MiXCR was run by TCRdb on the 5' RACE reads, yielding one entry per CDR3 protein. The repertoire has approximately 110,000 distinct CDR3 sequences, under 14% of them found once; the top ten carry 20% to 30%. Sequencing used PBMCs, obtained at follow-up. All receptors come from a female donor with early-stage non-small cell lung cancer. CDR3s include the opening cysteine and the closing phenylalanine or tryptophan. A D gene is named only where the DNA matches it firmly. The listing skips clone size in some rows; elsewhere it reads once, few, many or a size class.

clone_size	d_call	v_call	j_call	cdr3_nt	cdr3_aa
.	.	TRBV29-1	TRBJ1-1	TGCAGCGTGCGGGGATGGGGGATGAACACTGAAGCTTTCTTT	CSVRGWGMNTEAFF
.	.	TRBV28	TRBJ2-2	TGTGCCAGCAGTTTAGGACATACCGGGGAGCTGTTTTTT	CASSLGHTGELFF
few	TRBD1	TRBV29-1	TRBJ1-2	TGCAGCGTTGAGCGGGACAGCTTCTATGGCTACACCTTC	CSVERDSFYGYTF
.	.	TRBV5-5	TRBJ2-3	TGTGCCAGCAGCTTTGGGTCTGTAGCTAATACGCAGTATTTT	CASSFGSVANTQYF
.	.	TRBV27	TRBJ2-2	TGTGCCAGCAGTTTACTTCCCTTCACCGGGGAGCTGTTTTTT	CASSLLPFTGELFF
.	TRBD1	TRBV30	TRBJ2-7	TGTGCCCGGGCTGGACAGGCAACATACGAGCAGTACTTC	CARAGQATYEQYF
.	TRBD2	TRBV2	TRBJ2-1	TGTGCCAGCAAGGCGACTAGCGGGAGTCGGGGCAATGAGCAGTTCTTC	CASKATSGSRGNEQFF
few	TRBD1	TRBV7-9	TRBJ2-5	TGTGCCAGCATCAGGAGGGCCCAGGGGGCGAGTGTAAAAGAGACCCAGTACTTC	CASIRRAQGASVKETQYF
.	.	TRBV4-3	TRBJ1-3	TGCGCCAGCAGCCAACAGGGGATCTCTGGAAACACCATATATTTT	CASSQQGISGNTIYF
.	.	TRBV14	TRBJ2-3	TGTGCCAGCAGCCTCGTCGGGGGTGCAGATACGCAGTATTTT	CASSLVGGADTQYF
.	.	TRBV14	TRBJ1-1	TGTGCCAGCAGCCGGGCCATGAACACTGAAGCTTTCTTT	CASSRAMNTEAFF
.	.	TRBV20-1	TRBJ2-7	TGCAGAGCTAGTAAGACATCGAGCTCCTACGAGCAGTACTTC	CRASKTSSSYEQYF
.	.	TRBV27	TRBJ2-1	TGTGCCAGCAGTTCCCCCGGGGGTGGCTACAATGAGCAGTTCTTC	CASSSPGGGYNEQFF
few	.	TRBV24-1	TRBJ2-2	TGTGCCACCAGCGAGATCAAGAACACCGGGGAGCTGTTTTTT	CATSEIKNTGELFF
many	.	TRBV20-1	TRBJ1-1	TGCAGTGCTAGAGGCCAGAGGAACACTGAAGCTTTCTTT	CSARGQRNTEAFF
many	.	TRBV7-8	TRBJ2-1	TGTGCCAGCGCAGGGAGGTTCTACAATGAGCAGTTCTTC	CASAGRFYNEQFF
many	.	TRBV6-1	TRBJ1-5	TGTGCCAGCAGCAGAGAGATGGCAGGGCGAGGGTATGGCAATCAGCCCCAGCATTTT	CASSREMAGRGYGNQPQHF
many	.	TRBV10-3	TRBJ1-1	TGTGCCATCAGTCCCCGGGACGGCAACACTGAAGCTTTCTTT	CAISPRDGNTEAFF
many	.	TRBV18	TRBJ2-7	TGTGCCAGCTCACGAGACTCCTACGAGCAGTACTTC	CASSRDSYEQYF
.	TRBD2	TRBV20-1	TRBJ2-7	TGCAGTGCTAGACCCTGGACTAGCTACGAGCAGTACTTC	CSARPWTSYEQYF
many	TRBD1	TRBV12-3/TRBV12-4	TRBJ1-2	TGTGCCAGCAGTTTGCGGCAGGGGGACTATGGCTACACCTTC	CASSLRQGDYGYTF
.	TRBD2	TRBV27	TRBJ2-6	TGTGCCAGCAGTTTAGTGCGGGGGGCGCTCTTATCTGGGGCCAACGTCCTGACTTTC	CASSLVRGALLSGANVLTF
.	.	TRBV11-1	TRBJ2-7	TGTGCCAGCAGCCCTAGTATCTACGAGCAGTACTTC	CASSPSIYEQYF
few	.	TRBV7-6	TRBJ2-2	TGTGCCAGCAGCTCCCCCTACGGGAGAGGAACCGGGGAGCTGTTTTTT	CASSSPYGRGTGELFF
.	.	TRBV12-3/TRBV12-4	TRBJ2-7	TGTGCCAGCAGTTTCGGAGGATTTAGCCTATCCTACGAGCAGTACTTC	CASSFGGFSLSYEQYF
few	.	TRBV27	TRBJ2-4	TGTGCCAGCAGTTTATCGCGGGCCCTCTCCAAAAACATTCAGTACTTC	CASSLSRALSKNIQYF
few	.	TRBV5-5	TRBJ2-6	TGTGCCAGCAGCTTGGTATTGCTCTCTGGGGCCAACGTCCTGACTTTC	CASSLVLLSGANVLTF
.	.	TRBV28	TRBJ2-7	TGTGCCAGCAGTTCGGTTCCCCACGAGCAGTACTTC	CASSSVPHEQYF
.	TRBD1	TRBV5-1	TRBJ1-2	TGCGCCAGCAGGACAGGGGGAAATCCTGGCTACACCTTC	CASRTGGNPGYTF
many	.	TRBV7-2	TRBJ2-3	TGTGCCAGCAGCTTCATTCTTCTGTCAAACACAGATACGCAGTATTTT	CASSFILLSNTDTQYF
few	TRBD1	TRBV20-1	TRBJ2-5	TGCAGTGCCCCCAGACAGGGACAAGAGACCCAGTACTTC	CSAPRQGQETQYF
many	TRBD2	TRBV12-3/TRBV12-4	TRBJ2-7	TGTGCCAGCAGACCAACTAGCGGAAGCTACGAGCAGTACTTC	CASRPTSGSYEQYF
.	.	TRBV30	TRBJ1-2	TGTGCCTGGGGAGGAACAGGCTGGGCCTATGGCTACACCTTC	CAWGGTGWAYGYTF
.	.	TRBV2	TRBJ2-2	TGTGCCAGCAGCGGACACCCCGGGGAGCTGTTTTTT	CASSGHPGELFF
.	TRBD1	TRBV19	TRBJ2-2	TGTGCCAGTATAAGTGGACAGGCCACCGGGGAGCTGTTTTTT	CASISGQATGELFF
many	TRBD2	TRBV7-2	TRBJ2-4	TGTGCCAGCAGCCGAAGGACTAGTGCGGCCAAAAACATTCAGTACTTC	CASSRRTSAAKNIQYF
.	.	TRBV5-1	TRBJ1-5	TGCGCCAGCAGCCACGAGGGATATAGCAATCAGCCCCAGCATTTT	CASSHEGYSNQPQHF
once	.	TRBV5-1	TRBJ2-7	TGCGCCAGCAGCTTGACAGTAGTCTCCTACGAGCAGTACTTC	CASSLTVVSYEQYF
few	.	TRBV20-1	TRBJ1-1	TGCAGTGCTAGAGCTCGGTTAACTTACGGCGCTGAAGCTTTCTTT	CSARARLTYGAEAFF
few	.	TRBV18	TRBJ2-1	TGTGCCAGCTCACCAACAACGGGACTCCCTTCCAATGAGCAGTTCTTC	CASSPTTGLPSNEQFF
.	.	TRBV2	TRBJ2-1	TGTGCCAGCAGTGATGACAGTCGGAGCTCCTACAATGAGCAGTTCTTC	CASSDDSRSSYNEQFF
.	.	TRBV18	TRBJ2-7	TGTGCCAGCTCCCCGGGACTCAGTGGCGAGCAGTACTTC	CASSPGLSGEQYF
.	.	TRBV28	TRBJ2-7	TGTGCCAGCACCCCGGGAGCCAACTACGAGCAGTACTTC	CASTPGANYEQYF
.	.	TRBV29-1	TRBJ1-1	TGCAGCGTTGATTTGAGTCGCACTGAAGCTTTCTTT	CSVDLSRTEAFF